This TCR beta chain stems from a study of T cell clonality in common variable immunodeficiency. CDR3 size: 15 residues. The trim removed 1 base at V and 3 bases at J, leaving 6 bases unmatched. Germline V CDR1 and CDR2: SGHDT, YYEEEE. Heparinized whole blood, about 5 to 9 ml, came from each donor. Sequencing input was equivalent genomic DNA from CVID and controls. This table comes from immunoSEQ multiplex PCR, and its TCRdb copy is limited to in-frame clones, with some not included. The record shows under 45,000 clones for this sample, with no singletons present. Comment on this clone: The read terminates 3 residues before the CDR3 end, so the remaining end is supplied by the germline J gene.

The chain links TRBV5-6 to TRBJ2-7; 8 bases are a match to TRBD1. The specimen was peripheral blood mononuclear cells. The clonotype originates from a person aged 18 to 75 in good health. The CDR3 loop is CASSLNPQGVYEQYF. The CDR3 bases that were read are TGTGCCAGCAGCTTGAACCCACAGGGGGTCTACGAG.